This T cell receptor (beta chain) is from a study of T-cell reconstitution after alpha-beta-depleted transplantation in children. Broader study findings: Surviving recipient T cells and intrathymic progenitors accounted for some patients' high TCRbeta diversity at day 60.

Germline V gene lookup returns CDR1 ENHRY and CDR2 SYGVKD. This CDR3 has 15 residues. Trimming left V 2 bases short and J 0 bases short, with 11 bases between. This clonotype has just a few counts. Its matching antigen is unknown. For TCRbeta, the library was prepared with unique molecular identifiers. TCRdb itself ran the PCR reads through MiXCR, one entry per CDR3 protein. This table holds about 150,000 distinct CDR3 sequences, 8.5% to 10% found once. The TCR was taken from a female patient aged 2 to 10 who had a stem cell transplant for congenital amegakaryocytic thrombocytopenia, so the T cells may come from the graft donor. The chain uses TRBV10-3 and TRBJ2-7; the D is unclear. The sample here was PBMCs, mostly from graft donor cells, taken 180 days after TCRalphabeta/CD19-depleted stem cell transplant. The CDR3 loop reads CAISEGWSGSYEQYF. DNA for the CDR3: TGTGCCATCAGTGAGGGTTGGTCAGGCTCCTACGAGCAGTACTTC.